This T cell receptor (beta chain) stems from a study of OX40 agonist ivuxolimab in advanced cancers. For the study at large: Patients received the agonistic anti-OX40 (CD134) antibody ivuxolimab. Study results and limitations: On average, CD8+ T cells had more expanded clones than CD4+.

This CDR3 spans 14 amino acids. Germline V CDR1 and CDR2: SGHTA, FQGNSA. Trimming stripped 5 bases from V and 6 bases from J, with 13 bases between. About this clone: The antigen remains unidentified.

Sequencing used immunoSEQ multiplex PCR; TCRdb keeps in-frame clones, though not all of them. This repertoire shows more than 95,000 clones, roughly nine tenths found once; its top ten account for 0.3% to 0.4%. Drawing of blood for sampling happened at baseline, at cycle 4 day 1, and at cycle 7 day 1. This TCR was sampled from an adult with an advanced solid tumor such as melanoma, head and neck, liver or kidney cancer. The sample in question was CD4+ or CD8+ T cells sorted from blood, obtained in a trial of the OX40 agonist ivuxolimab. The V and J genes are TRBV7-2 and TRBJ2-2, with no clear D. The CDR3 coding sequence is TGTGCCAGCAGCGCGAGCTTGCAGGCCGGGGAGCTGTTTTTT. Encoded protein: CASSASLQAGELFF.